A selection of T cell receptor beta chains follows, all from one sample in a study of identical twins. From the 5' RACE reads, TCRdb called clonotypes with MiXCR, one entry per CDR3 protein. The table has about 450,000 distinct CDR3 sequences, less than 20% seen once. The sample consisted of naive T cells sorted from blood. These receptors were obtained from a man aged 45-65 years in good health. The CDR3 runs from the conserved cysteine through the conserved F or W. Some rows have no size entry. The others give once, few or many, or a class for an expanded clone.

cdr3_aa | j_call | v_call | clone_size
CASSLISSYNEQFF | TRBJ2-1 | TRBV5-1 | many
CASSLERRYEQYF | TRBJ2-7 | TRBV7-2 | many
CASSPAGHSYNEQFF | TRBJ2-1 | TRBV25-1 | .
CASSPVPGQGKETQYF | TRBJ2-5 | TRBV18 | many
CASSPGTWPYAEAFF | TRBJ1-1 | TRBV27 | .
CASSQDVAGLSYEQYF | TRBJ2-7 | TRBV4-3 | .
CASSLGQGVAKNIQYF | TRBJ2-4 | TRBV5-6 | .
CATSDPMGEQYF | TRBJ2-7 | TRBV24-1 | .
CSAQTHQMNTEAFF | TRBJ1-1 | TRBV20-1 | .
CASSVEREIQETQYF | TRBJ2-5 | TRBV9 | few
CSARDPRGRTEAFF | TRBJ1-1 | TRBV20-1 | many
CAISPTSGNTIYF | TRBJ1-3 | TRBV10-3 | many
CASSQGTGGGEAFF | TRBJ1-1 | TRBV4-2 | .
CASSRWDRSYEQYF | TRBJ2-7 | TRBV12-3/TRBV12-4 | many
CASSQDGTAGVAKNIQYF | TRBJ2-4 | TRBV4-3 | many
CASKVHEQFF | TRBJ2-1 | TRBV2 | many
CASTSLGHEQFF | TRBJ2-1 | TRBV6-5 | many
CASSEWSGAFADSPLHF | TRBJ1-6 | TRBV25-1 | many
CASRPGPTRHEQFF | TRBJ2-1 | TRBV6-4 | .
CASSEGGGLGNTIYF | TRBJ1-3 | TRBV7-2 | .
CASSLTGSEQYF | TRBJ2-7 | TRBV27 | many
CASSLLGGRGSYEQYF | TRBJ2-7 | TRBV28 | few
CASSMDSGPNQPQHF | TRBJ1-5 | TRBV6-2/TRBV6-3 | once
CASSQGVTNEQFF | TRBJ2-1 | TRBV12-3/TRBV12-4 | few
CATSDRFLKQYF | TRBJ2-7 | TRBV6-5 | few
CASSQDRAIGYEQYF | TRBJ2-7 | TRBV4-3 | few
CASSLRWDSYGYTF | TRBJ1-2 | TRBV5-5 | few
CASSLRTGGQPQHF | TRBJ1-5 | TRBV12-3/TRBV12-4 | .
CSVEAEFAGELFF | TRBJ2-2 | TRBV29-1 | many